This paragraph covers one TCR beta chain sequence. The clone's antigen remains unknown. No much larger clonotype is one base removed from it; base qualities were not supplied. The library was generated by 5' RACE. Sequencer: Illumina HiSeq 2000. A universal primer binding site was introduced by template switching, and a unique molecular identifier was present in the final cDNA, enabling accurate counting of TCR cDNA molecules. First-strand cDNA for TCR alpha and beta chains was synthesized from specific primers in the conserved constant-segment region. To control for contamination, each cDNA library was double barcoded with a SMART-Mk sample barcode plus Illumina barcodes. Two successive PCR steps introduced TruSeq adapter sequences along with Illumina sample barcodes. The Illumina HiSeq platform was used with custom primers to sequence TCR alpha and beta cDNA libraries. Turning to the authors' computational methods: MiGEC processed the raw reads to extract unique molecular identifiers, while MiXCR was used to determine the CDR3 positions. Recombination models were inferred per individual with the repgenHMM and IGoR tools using an EM algorithm. The analysis of shared clonotypes was done with the tcR package in R, with sharing normalized by the product of cloneset sizes. Out-of-frame nonproductive sequences were analyzed to study raw recombination free of thymic and clonal selection effects. Through fastp at Q25 and MiXCR, TCRdb rebuilt clones from the public reads, retaining in-frame beta chains. Each entry is one CDR3 protein sequence, shown with its most common DNA and genes. The V and J calls follow TCRdb's processing rather than the paper's. The table for this sample lists 400,000 to 550,000 distinct CDR3 sequences; less than 25% of them were counted only once. The top ten clones comprise approximately 0.95% of the sample.

The sample belongs to a study of identical twins (TCRdb year 2016). For context, the study as a whole: The study deep-sequenced TCR alpha and beta repertoires from monozygotic twins, unrelated adults of various ages and cord blood to test whether fetal clonotypes persist. Replicate twin experiments were performed at different times using different library preparation protocols to rule out contamination. Beyond this particular receptor, the publication reports: In monozygotic twins, out-of-frame TCR alpha sharing was systematically underestimated by recombination models, although the models agreed with sharing between unrelated individuals. Abundant cord blood beta clonotypes had fewer insertions, young adult naive repertoires showed a similar but weaker trend, and memory repertoires showed no such trend. Out-of-frame TCR alpha sequences shared between twins showed an excess of low generation-probability sequences compared with coincidental sharing between unrelated individuals. Excess twin sharing in beta out-of-frame sequences was weaker because fewer shared sequences lowered the signal-to-noise ratio. Conclusions relied on cross-sectional statistical analysis, since the same donors could not be followed over many years. Invariant T cells such as MAIT and iNKT could partly confound zero-insertion analyses, though diverse VJ usage argued against this for most clonotypes.

Germline trimming amounts to 6 bases on V and 6 bases on J, with 15 as the count of junction bases outside the gene matches. Based on the germline V gene (reference sequence), the CDR1 and CDR2 sequences are DFQATT and SNEGSKA. The CDR3 spans 16 residues, from the cysteine through the phenylalanine. Of the read, only the CDR3 DNA is kept; its 48 bases are in frame from base 1. Every donor in the study was a healthy Caucasian. Three pairs of female monozygotic twins, all aged roughly 18 to 29 years, made up the twin cohort. Positive isolation kits from Invitrogen were used to isolate the CD4+ and CD8+ T cell populations. These data were likewise used in another study, on T cells expressing NK-cell markers. From the second report: About 8 donors provided sorted CD3+CD56+NKG2C+, CD3+CD56+NKG2C- and CD3+CD56-NKG2C+ T-cell subsets, whose TCR beta-chain repertoires were profiled. Of the eight sequenced donors, seven were found to be HCMV-seropositive and one was found to be HCMV-seronegative. In several experiments an anti-gammadeltaTCR antibody was added to restrict sorting to alphabetaTCR-expressing T cells. For about 6 donors, the dominant CD3+CD56+NKG2C+ clonotypes were among the top 10 CD8+ clonotypes and accounted for roughly 1.0-7.5% of CD8+ T cells. Those dominant clonotypes were again the most abundant among CD3+CD56-NKG2C+ cells in four donors, at about 25-65%. It remained unclear whether the expanded NKG2C-expressing T cell clones were specific for HCMV antigens. The eight sequenced donors were randomly selected healthy volunteers, three men and five women. To determine HCMV serostatus, a commercial ELISA kit was used to detect HCMV-specific IgG in serum. MIGEC was used to demultiplex reads and group reads by UMI, and MiTCR was used to assemble and quantify clonotypes. To remove erroneous sequences, TCR cDNA sequences were retained only when supported by two or more reads. The tcR package was used for downstream repertoire analysis, with clonotypes matched between fractions based on CDR3 nucleotide sequence plus V segment. Antigen specificity was annotated against VDJdb with VDJmatch, allowing one amino acid substitution in CDR3.

The sequence was obtained from a woman between 18 and 29 years old in good health. The chain joins TRBV20-1 to TRBJ2-3, with 10 junctional bases fitting TRBD2. The material sequenced was CD4+ T cells sorted from blood. The DNA sequence is as follows: TGCAGTGCATGGACGGGACTAGCGACGGGGGAGGATACGCAGTATTTT. Its amino acids are CSAWTGLATGEDTQYF.